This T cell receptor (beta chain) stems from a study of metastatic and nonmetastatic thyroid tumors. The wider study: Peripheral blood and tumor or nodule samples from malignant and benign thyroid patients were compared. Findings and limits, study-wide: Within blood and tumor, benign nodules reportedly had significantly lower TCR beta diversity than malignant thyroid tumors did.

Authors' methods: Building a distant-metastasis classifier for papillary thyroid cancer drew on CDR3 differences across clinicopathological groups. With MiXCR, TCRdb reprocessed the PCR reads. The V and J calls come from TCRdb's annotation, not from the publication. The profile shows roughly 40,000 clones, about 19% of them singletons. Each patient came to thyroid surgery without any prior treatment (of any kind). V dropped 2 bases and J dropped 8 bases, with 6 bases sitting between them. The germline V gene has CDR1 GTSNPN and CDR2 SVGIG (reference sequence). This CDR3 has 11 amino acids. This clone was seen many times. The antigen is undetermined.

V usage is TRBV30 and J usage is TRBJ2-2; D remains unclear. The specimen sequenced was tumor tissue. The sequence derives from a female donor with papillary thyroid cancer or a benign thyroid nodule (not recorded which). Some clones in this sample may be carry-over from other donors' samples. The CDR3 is CAWSLGGELFF. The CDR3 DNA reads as TGTGCCTGGAGTCTCGGAGGGGAGCTGTTTTTT. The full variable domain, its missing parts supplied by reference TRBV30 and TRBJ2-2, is SQTIHQWPATLVQPVGSPLSLECTVEGTSNPNLYWYRQAAGRGLQLLFYSVGIGQISSEVPQNLSASRPQDRQFILSSKKLLLSDSGFYLCAWSLGGELFFGEGSRLTVL.